One TCR beta chain is described in this entry. The antigen is unknown. The sample comes from a study of OX40 agonist ivuxolimab in advanced cancers. Across the whole study: Administration of intravenous ivuxolimab to patients occurred every 2 weeks at 0.01 to 10 mg/kg. Findings of the study overall: Among the lowest peripheral clonal expansion occurred in 0.1-3.0 mg/kg partial responders. At 0.1 to 3.0 mg/kg and by week 6, clonal expansion occurred in CD4+ and CD8+ blood T cells.

Assay: immunoSEQ multiplex PCR; the TCRdb copy retains only in-frame clones and omits some. The data contain about 62,000 clones, more than 85% of them singletons. The CDR3 runs to 14 residues. V lost 0 bases, J lost 5 bases, and 2 bases stayed unmatched. Germline loops: CDR1 SGHTA, CDR2 FQGNSA. The chain has TRBV7-2 and TRBJ2-3; 7 nucleotides line up with TRBD2. The TCR originated in an adult with an advanced solid tumor such as melanoma, head and neck, liver or kidney cancer. This material consisted of CD4+ or CD8+ T cells sorted from blood, taken in a trial of the OX40 agonist ivuxolimab. The CDR3: CASSLAGRLDTQYF. Written as DNA, the CDR3 is TGTGCCAGCAGCTTAGCCGGGAGGTTAGATACGCAGTATTTT.